The 10 T cell receptor beta chains given below trace back to one sample, sequenced in a study of T cell responses to AZD1222 COVID-19 vaccine. Using immunoSEQ multiplex PCR, the repertoire was profiled, and TCRdb retains in-frame clones only, with some absent. The sample lists 150,000 or so clones, over 90% occurring once. The sequences come from peripheral blood, collected on day 0 of AZD1222 vaccination. These receptor sequences come from an adult in good health.

The chain combines TRBV3-1 (or the pseudogene TRBV3-2) with TRBJ2-1, with D tentatively TRBD1 (5 bases). Germline CDR1 reads LGHDT; CDR2 reads YNNKEL (reference sequence). This CDR3 comprises 16 residues. V lost 0 bases, J lost 4 bases, and 13 bases lay in between. CDR3 DNA sequence: TGTGCCAGCAGCCAAGAGGTGGGCAGGGTTTACAATGAGCAGTTCTTC. This sequence encodes CASSQEVGRVYNEQFF.

This chain joins TRBV5-1 and TRBJ2-7; 12 bases line up with TRBD1. Germline lookup yields CDR1 SGHRS and CDR2 YFSETQ. The CDR3 has 15 residues. The junction had 4 bases not matched to a gene; V was cut back by 4 bases and J by 2 bases. CDR3 residues: CASSTGTGGPYEQYF. CDR3 DNA sequence: TGCGCCAGCAGCACTGGGACAGGGGGCCCCTACGAGCAGTACTTC.

The CDR3 loop is CATSDEQGGYTF. DNA for the CDR3: TGTGCCACCAGTGACGAACAGGGTGGCTACACCTTC. The gene calls are TRBV24-1 and TRBJ1-2, with D possibly TRBD1 on 6 matching bases. V was shortened by 4 bases and J by 7 bases, with 9 bases between the two germline ends. Germline V gene data show CDR1 as KGHDR and CDR2 as SFDVKD. The CDR3 loop spans 12 amino acids.

The chain joins TRBV29-1 to TRBJ2-7, with no clear D. V was pared by 6 bases and J by 2 bases, with 14 bases between. This CDR3 has 13 amino acids. CDR1 and CDR2 (germline): SQVTM, ANQGSEA. CDR3 protein: CSVGWAPTYEQYF. The CDR3 DNA reads as TGCAGCGTCGGTTGGGCTCCAACCTACGAGCAGTACTTC.

The chain combines TRBV2 with TRBJ2-7; D is ambiguous. The CDR3 is made up of 12 amino acids. V lost 7 bases and J lost 2, with 9 bases in between. The germline V gene has CDR1 SNHLY and CDR2 FYNNEI. DNA for the CDR3: TGTGCCAGCAAGGCCTCAGCCTACGAGCAGTACTTC. Residues: CASKASAYEQYF.

This clone has just one count. The rearrangement joins TRBV27 to TRBJ1-2; a weak D match, TRBD1 (6 bases). The germline V and J ends were trimmed by 6 bases and 0 bases, with 17 bases remaining between them. The CDR3 totals 16 residues. Germline-derived CDR1 and CDR2 are MNHEY and SMNVEV (reference sequence). The CDR3 nucleotides are TGTGCCAGCAGCTCGTTTGGGACAATAGCTAACTATGGCTACACCTTC. Amino acids: CASSSFGTIANYGYTF.

This sequence joins TRBV30 and TRBJ1-5; unclear D gene. CDR3 length: 13 amino acids. Germline V lookup: CDR1 GTSNPN, CDR2 SVGIG (reference sequence). Trimming left V 2 bases short and J 4 bases short, with 9 bases between. CDR3 region: CAWSPTVNQPQHF. For the CDR3, the DNA is TGTGCCTGGAGTCCCACTGTGAATCAGCCCCAGCATTTT.

The chain joins TRBV9 to TRBJ2-1; 8 bases map to TRBD2. The CDR3 runs to 16 residues. J lost 1 base, V lost 7 bases, and 10 bases had no gene match. Germline V lookup: CDR1 SGDLS, CDR2 YYNGEE. The CDR3 sequence is CASGPLAGGSYNEQFF. The CDR3 DNA follows: TGTGCCAGCGGCCCACTGGCGGGAGGTTCCTACAATGAGCAGTTCTTC.

V and J are TRBV7-2 and TRBJ2-3; no firm D call. Trimming shortened V by 4 bases and J by 3 bases, and 14 bases separated the two germline ends. The CDR3 extends over 15 amino acids. Germline V gene sequence: CDR1 SGHTA, CDR2 FQGNSA. The CDR3 sequence: CASSSWVVSTDTQYF. CDR3 nucleotides: TGTGCCAGCAGCTCCTGGGTAGTTAGTACAGATACGCAGTATTTT.

V usage is TRBV5-4 and J usage is TRBJ2-5; no clear D gene. The CDR3 consists of 14 residues. Per the germline V gene, CDR1 is SGHNT and CDR2 is YYREEE (reference sequence). Trimming took 0 bases from V and 1 from J, leaving 7 bases between them. The CDR3: CASSLVYSQETQYF. The CDR3 DNA reads TGTGCCAGCAGCTTGGTGTACAGCCAAGAGACCCAGTACTTC.